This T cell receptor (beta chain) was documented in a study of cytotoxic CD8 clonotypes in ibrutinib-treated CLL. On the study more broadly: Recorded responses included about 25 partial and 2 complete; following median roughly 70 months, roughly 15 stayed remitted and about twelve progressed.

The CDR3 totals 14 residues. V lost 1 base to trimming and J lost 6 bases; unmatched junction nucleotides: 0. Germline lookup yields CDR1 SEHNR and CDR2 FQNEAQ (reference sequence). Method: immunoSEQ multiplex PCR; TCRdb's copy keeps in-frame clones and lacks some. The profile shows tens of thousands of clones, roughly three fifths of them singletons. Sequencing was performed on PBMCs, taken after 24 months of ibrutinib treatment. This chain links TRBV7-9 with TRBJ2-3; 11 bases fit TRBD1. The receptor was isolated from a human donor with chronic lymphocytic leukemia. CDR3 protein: CASSLGTGGDTQYF. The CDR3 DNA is TGTGCCAGCAGCTTAGGGACAGGGGGCGATACGCAGTATTTT.